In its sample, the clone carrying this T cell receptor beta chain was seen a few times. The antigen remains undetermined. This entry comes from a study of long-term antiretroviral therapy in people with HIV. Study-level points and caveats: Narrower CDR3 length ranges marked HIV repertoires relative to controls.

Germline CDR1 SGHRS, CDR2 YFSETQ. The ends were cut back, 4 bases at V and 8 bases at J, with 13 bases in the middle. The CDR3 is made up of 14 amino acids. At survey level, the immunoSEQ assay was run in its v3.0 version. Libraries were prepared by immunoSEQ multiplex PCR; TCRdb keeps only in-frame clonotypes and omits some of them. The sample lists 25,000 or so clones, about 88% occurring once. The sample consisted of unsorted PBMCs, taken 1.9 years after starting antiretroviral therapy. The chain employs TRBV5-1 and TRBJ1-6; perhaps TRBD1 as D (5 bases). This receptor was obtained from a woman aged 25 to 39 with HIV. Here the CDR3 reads CASSTDRGYSPLHF. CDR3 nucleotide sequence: TGCGCCAGCAGCACCGACAGAGGGTATTCACCCCTCCACTTT.